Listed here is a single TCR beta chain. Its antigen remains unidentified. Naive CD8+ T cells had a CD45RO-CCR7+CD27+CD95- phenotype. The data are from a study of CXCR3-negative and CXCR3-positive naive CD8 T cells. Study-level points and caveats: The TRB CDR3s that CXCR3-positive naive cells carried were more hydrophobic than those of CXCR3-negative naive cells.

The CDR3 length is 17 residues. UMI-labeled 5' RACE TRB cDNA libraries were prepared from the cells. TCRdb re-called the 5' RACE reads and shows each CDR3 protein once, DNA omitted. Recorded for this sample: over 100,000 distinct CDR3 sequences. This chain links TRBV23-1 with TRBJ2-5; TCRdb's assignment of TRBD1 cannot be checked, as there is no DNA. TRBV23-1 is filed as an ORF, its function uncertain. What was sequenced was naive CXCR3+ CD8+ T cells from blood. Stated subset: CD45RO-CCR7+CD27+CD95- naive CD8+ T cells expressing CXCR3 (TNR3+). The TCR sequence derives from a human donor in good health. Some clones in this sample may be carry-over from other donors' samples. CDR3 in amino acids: CASSQSWDRQLQETQYF.